This T cell receptor (beta chain) was sequenced for a study of neurological immune-mediated disorders. Trimming stripped 5 bases from V and 2 bases from J, with 15 bases between. The CDR3 loop spans 15 amino acids. Germline V gene lookup returns CDR1 SQVTM and CDR2 ANQGSEA. General observations from the study: The greatest TCR clonal expansion appeared in HTLV-1-associated myelopathy and the smallest, falling below healthy controls, in multiple sclerosis.

The authors made cDNA by 5'RACE with 10-nucleotide random UMIs. Over 170 million TCR-beta sequences from 15-18 subjects came out of each sequencing run. MiXCR, run by TCRdb on the 5' RACE reads, gives a single entry per CDR3 protein. The data hold roughly 45,000 distinct CDR3 sequences, with approximately 13% observed a single time. Time point in this sample: longitudinal time-point 3. This clonotype was recorded at least ten times. Antigen unknown. This receptor was obtained from a young man in good health. This rearrangement joins TRBV29-1 to TRBJ2-2; weak D call: TRBD1 (7 bases). The source material was PBMCs. The CDR3 sequence: CSVPGGQGNTGELFF. CDR3 in DNA: TGCAGCGTTCCAGGGGGGCAGGGTAACACCGGGGAGCTGTTTTTT.